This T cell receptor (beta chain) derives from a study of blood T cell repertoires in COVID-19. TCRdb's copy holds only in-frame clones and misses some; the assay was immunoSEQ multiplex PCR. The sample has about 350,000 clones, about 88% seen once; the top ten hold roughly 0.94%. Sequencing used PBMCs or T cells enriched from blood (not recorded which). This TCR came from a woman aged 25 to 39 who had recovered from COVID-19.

Written as DNA, the CDR3 is TGTGCCACCTCCCCTTGGAACGAAAGGGGCCACGAGCAGTACTTC. This encodes CATSPWNERGHEQYF. V usage is TRBV27 and J usage is TRBJ2-7, with a weak D call TRBD1 (5 bases). Trimming pared 10 bases from V and 5 bases from J, leaving 24 bases between. This CDR3 comprises 15 residues. Germline CDR1 MNHEY, CDR2 SMNVEV (reference sequence).